A selection of T cell receptor beta chains follows, all from one sample in a study of shared clonotypes between healthy human individuals. The assay was immunoSEQ multiplex PCR, and TCRdb's table has in-frame clones only and misses some. The repertoire includes roughly 2 million clones, 90% to 96% of them detected once, and less than 0.15% sits in the top ten. Sample: naive CD4+ T cells sorted from blood. All receptors derive from a man in his late teens or twenties in good health. CDR3s include the opening cysteine and the closing phenylalanine or tryptophan. Each record gives: CDR3 protein, CDR3 DNA, D gene, J gene, clone size, V gene. The D gene is left open where the match is weak. Clone size, where shown, is once, few, many, or a class for clones that have expanded.

CDR3aa: CASSHRRGQETQYF; CDR3nt: TGTGCCAGCAGCCACCGTCGGGGTCAAGAGACCCAGTACTTC; d_gene: -; j_gene: TRBJ2-5; abundance: -; v_gene: TRBV7-2
CDR3aa: CAWSYGRTETQYF; CDR3nt: TGTGCCTGGAGTTACGGTCGAACAGAGACCCAGTACTTC; d_gene: -; j_gene: TRBJ2-5; abundance: -; v_gene: TRBV30
CDR3aa: CASMRGRAGKAFF; CDR3nt: TGTGCCAGCATGCGAGGCAGGGCGGGTAAAGCTTTCTTT; d_gene: -; j_gene: TRBJ1-1; abundance: -; v_gene: TRBV2
CDR3aa: CASSHGLLENTEAFF; CDR3nt: TGCGCCAGCAGCCATGGCCTCTTGGAGAACACTGAAGCTTTCTTT; d_gene: -; j_gene: TRBJ1-1; abundance: -; v_gene: TRBV4-3
CDR3aa: CASSLTKSGQGFDTQYF; CDR3nt: TGTGCCAGCTCACTAACAAAATCGGGACAGGGATTTGATACGCAGTATTTT; d_gene: TRBD1; j_gene: TRBJ2-3; abundance: -; v_gene: TRBV18
CDR3aa: CASGQGWTQYF; CDR3nt: TGTGCTAGTGGTCAAGGGTGGACCCAGTACTTC; d_gene: -; j_gene: TRBJ2-5; abundance: -; v_gene: TRBV12-5
CDR3aa: CASSPTIALSGYTF; CDR3nt: TGTGCCAGCAGCCCCACTATTGCGCTTAGTGGCTACACCTTC; d_gene: -; j_gene: TRBJ1-2; abundance: -; v_gene: TRBV7-6
CDR3aa: CASSPGTSGSIETQYF; CDR3nt: TGTGCCAGCAGCCCCGGGACTAGCGGGAGTATAGAGACCCAGTACTTC; d_gene: TRBD2; j_gene: TRBJ2-5; abundance: -; v_gene: TRBV11-2
CDR3aa: CASRRKVNRGTTEAFF; CDR3nt: TGTGCCAGCAGACGAAAAGTGAACAGGGGTACCACTGAAGCTTTCTTT; d_gene: TRBD1; j_gene: TRBJ1-1; abundance: -; v_gene: TRBV6-6
CDR3aa: CASGDRLGNTIYF; CDR3nt: TGTGCCAGCGGGGACAGACTAGGAAACACCATATATTTT; d_gene: TRBD1; j_gene: TRBJ1-3; abundance: -; v_gene: TRBV28
CDR3aa: CASSLGGGVNNEQFF; CDR3nt: TGTGCCAGCAGCTTGGGCGGGGGGGTCAACAATGAGCAGTTCTTC; d_gene: TRBD2; j_gene: TRBJ2-1; abundance: -; v_gene: TRBV11-3
CDR3aa: CASSLVVGAYEQYF; CDR3nt: TGTGCCAGCAGCTTAGTAGTGGGAGCCTACGAGCAGTACTTC; d_gene: -; j_gene: TRBJ2-7; abundance: -; v_gene: TRBV11-2
CDR3aa: CASSPQGNGYSPLHF; CDR3nt: TGTGCCAGCTCACCACAGGGAAACGGTTATTCACCCCTCCACTTT; d_gene: -; j_gene: TRBJ1-6; abundance: -; v_gene: TRBV18
CDR3aa: CASSLAGGNSGNTIYF; CDR3nt: TGCGCCAGCAGCTTGGCCGGCGGAAACTCTGGAAACACCATATATTTT; d_gene: -; j_gene: TRBJ1-3; abundance: -; v_gene: TRBV5-1
CDR3aa: CASSQRTSFGNEQFF; CDR3nt: TGCGCCAGCAGCCAGAGGACTAGTTTTGGGAATGAGCAGTTCTTC; d_gene: TRBD2; j_gene: TRBJ2-1; abundance: once; v_gene: TRBV5-1
CDR3aa: CASSEATGSNYGYTF; CDR3nt: TGTGCCAGCAGTGAAGCGACAGGATCCAACTATGGCTACACCTTC; d_gene: -; j_gene: TRBJ1-2; abundance: -; v_gene: TRBV25-1
CDR3aa: CASSFGQVPTGELFF; CDR3nt: TGTGCCAGCAGCTTCGGCCAGGTTCCCACCGGGGAGCTGTTTTTT; d_gene: -; j_gene: TRBJ2-2; abundance: once; v_gene: TRBV5-6
CDR3aa: CASSDGTSGYNEQFF; CDR3nt: TGTGCCAGCAGCGACGGGACTAGCGGATACAATGAGCAGTTCTTC; d_gene: TRBD2; j_gene: TRBJ2-1; abundance: -; v_gene: TRBV11-2
CDR3aa: CASSVGAGGPYEQYF; CDR3nt: TGTGCCAGCAGCGTAGGGGCGGGAGGGCCCTACGAGCAGTACTTC; d_gene: TRBD2; j_gene: TRBJ2-7; abundance: -; v_gene: TRBV9
CDR3aa: CASTNRPGGGSNSPLHF; CDR3nt: TGTGCCAGCACAAACCGTCCTGGAGGCGGAAGCAATTCACCCCTCCACTTT; d_gene: -; j_gene: TRBJ1-6; abundance: -; v_gene: TRBV28
CDR3aa: CASRDTGVSNQPQHF; CDR3nt: TGTGCCAGCAGAGATACAGGGGTAAGCAATCAGCCCCAGCATTTT; d_gene: TRBD1; j_gene: TRBJ1-5; abundance: -; v_gene: TRBV6-6
CDR3aa: CASSESKGLRQETQYF; CDR3nt: TGCGCCAGCAGTGAGTCGAAGGGCCTAAGGCAAGAGACCCAGTACTTC; d_gene: -; j_gene: TRBJ2-5; abundance: -; v_gene: TRBV10-2
CDR3aa: CASSLDFGTQYF; CDR3nt: TGTGCCAGCAGCCTAGATTTTGGTACGCAGTATTTT; d_gene: -; j_gene: TRBJ2-3; abundance: -; v_gene: TRBV7-9
CDR3aa: CASRTDAGGEAFF; CDR3nt: TGCGCCAGCAGGACGGACGCAGGGGGTGAAGCTTTCTTT; d_gene: TRBD1; j_gene: TRBJ1-1; abundance: -; v_gene: TRBV10-1
CDR3aa: CASSKERQGRGF; CDR3nt: TGTGCCAGCAGCAAAGAGAGGCAGGGGAGGGGATTC; d_gene: -; j_gene: TRBJ2-7; abundance: -; v_gene: TRBV21-1
CDR3aa: CASSQDLPDTLYSNQPQHF; CDR3nt: TGCGCCAGCAGCCAAGATCTACCAGATACCCTCTATAGCAATCAGCCCCAGCATTTT; d_gene: -; j_gene: TRBJ1-5; abundance: -; v_gene: TRBV4-1
CDR3aa: CASSPGLDEVYGYTF; CDR3nt: TGTGCCAGCTCACCCGGCCTAGACGAAGTCTATGGCTACACCTTC; d_gene: -; j_gene: TRBJ1-2; abundance: -; v_gene: TRBV18
CDR3aa: CASSWGQGADTQYF; CDR3nt: TGTGCCAGCAGCTGGGGACAGGGGGCAGATACGCAGTATTTT; d_gene: TRBD1; j_gene: TRBJ2-3; abundance: -; v_gene: TRBV5-4
CDR3aa: CASSSSGRTDTQYF; CDR3nt: TGTGCCAGCAGCTCCAGTGGAAGAACGGATACGCAGTATTTT; d_gene: -; j_gene: TRBJ2-3; abundance: -; v_gene: TRBV7-2
CDR3aa: CASSKSSQPYEQYF; CDR3nt: TGTGCCAGTAGTAAATCCAGCCAGCCCTACGAGCAGTACTTC; d_gene: -; j_gene: TRBJ2-7; abundance: -; v_gene: TRBV19
CDR3aa: CASSLGTENSPLHF; CDR3nt: TGTGCCAGCAGCCTCGGGACAGAGAATTCACCCCTCCACTTT; d_gene: TRBD1; j_gene: TRBJ1-6; abundance: once; v_gene: TRBV7-3
CDR3aa: CASSQDTGSQTYF; CDR3nt: TGCGCCAGCAGCCAAGATACAGGGAGCCAAACGTACTTC; d_gene: -; j_gene: TRBJ2-7; abundance: -; v_gene: TRBV4-1
CDR3aa: CASSTTGNYGYTF; CDR3nt: TGTGCCAGCAGTACCACAGGAAACTATGGCTACACCTTC; d_gene: -; j_gene: TRBJ1-2; abundance: few; v_gene: TRBV28
CDR3aa: CASRGTLGTEAFF; CDR3nt: TGCGCCAGCAGAGGGACCCTCGGCACTGAAGCTTTCTTT; d_gene: -; j_gene: TRBJ1-1; abundance: -; v_gene: TRBV5-1
CDR3aa: CASSLLLATDTQYF; CDR3nt: TGTGCCAGCAGCTTGTTGCTAGCCACAGATACGCAGTATTTT; d_gene: -; j_gene: TRBJ2-3; abundance: -; v_gene: TRBV5-4
CDR3aa: CASSVGGTGGRETQYF; CDR3nt: TGTGCCAGCAGCGTAGGTGGGACAGGGGGCAGGGAGACCCAGTACTTC; d_gene: TRBD1; j_gene: TRBJ2-5; abundance: -; v_gene: TRBV9
CDR3aa: CASSELGSEDEQYF; CDR3nt: TGCGCCAGCAGTGAGCTGGGGTCGGAGGACGAGCAGTACTTC; d_gene: -; j_gene: TRBJ2-7; abundance: -; v_gene: TRBV10-2
CDR3aa: CASSVDPAGGQETQYF; CDR3nt: TGTGCCAGCAGCGTAGACCCAGCGGGGGGCCAAGAGACCCAGTACTTC; d_gene: TRBD2; j_gene: TRBJ2-5; abundance: -; v_gene: TRBV9
CDR3aa: CATSPIQSSGGVPDTQYF; CDR3nt: TGTGCCACCTCTCCCATTCAGTCTTCGGGGGGGGTCCCAGATACGCAGTATTTT; d_gene: TRBD2; j_gene: TRBJ2-3; abundance: -; v_gene: TRBV14
CDR3aa: CASSVEIVRGSTDTQYF; CDR3nt: TGTGCCAGCAGCGTAGAAATCGTACGGGGCTCCACAGATACGCAGTATTTT; d_gene: -; j_gene: TRBJ2-3; abundance: -; v_gene: TRBV9
CDR3aa: CASSHLGEGAPLNEQFF; CDR3nt: TGTGCCAGCAGCCACCTTGGGGAGGGGGCGCCTTTGAATGAGCAGTTCTTC; d_gene: -; j_gene: TRBJ2-1; abundance: -; v_gene: TRBV14
CDR3aa: CASSVGASGGVLSGNTIYF; CDR3nt: TGTGCCAGCAGCGTAGGGGCGTCGGGGGGAGTCTTGTCTGGAAACACCATATATTTT; d_gene: -; j_gene: TRBJ1-3; abundance: -; v_gene: TRBV9
CDR3aa: CASSAAGVTGELFF; CDR3nt: TGTGCCAGCAGCGCTGCGGGGGTTACCGGGGAGCTGTTTTTT; d_gene: TRBD2; j_gene: TRBJ2-2; abundance: -; v_gene: TRBV7-9
CDR3aa: CAISEREAGYNEQFF; CDR3nt: TGTGCCATCAGTGAGCGGGAGGCCGGATACAATGAGCAGTTCTTC; d_gene: TRBD2; j_gene: TRBJ2-1; abundance: -; v_gene: TRBV10-3
CDR3aa: CASSLARPGGFYGYTF; CDR3nt: TGTGCCAGCAGCTTAGCTAGGCCCGGGGGGTTCTATGGCTACACCTTC; d_gene: -; j_gene: TRBJ1-2; abundance: -; v_gene: TRBV7-9